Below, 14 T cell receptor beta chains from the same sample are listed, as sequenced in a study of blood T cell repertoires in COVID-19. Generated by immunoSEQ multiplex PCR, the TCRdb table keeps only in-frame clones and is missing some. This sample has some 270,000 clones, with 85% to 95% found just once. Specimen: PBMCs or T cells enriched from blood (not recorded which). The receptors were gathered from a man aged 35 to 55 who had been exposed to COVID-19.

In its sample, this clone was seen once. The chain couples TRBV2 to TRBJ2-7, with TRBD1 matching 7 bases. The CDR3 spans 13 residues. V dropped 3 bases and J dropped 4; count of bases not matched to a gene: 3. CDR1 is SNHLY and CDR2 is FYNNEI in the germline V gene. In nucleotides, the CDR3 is TGTGCCAGCAGTGAGGGGACAGTATACGAGCAGTACTTC. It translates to CASSEGTVYEQYF.

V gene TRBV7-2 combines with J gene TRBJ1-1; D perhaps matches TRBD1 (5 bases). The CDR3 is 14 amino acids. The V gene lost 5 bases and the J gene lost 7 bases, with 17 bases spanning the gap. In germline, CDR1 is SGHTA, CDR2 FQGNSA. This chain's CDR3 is CASSTGLRPLEAFF. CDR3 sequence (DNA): TGTGCCAGCAGCACAGGTCTCAGGCCCCTTGAAGCTTTCTTT.

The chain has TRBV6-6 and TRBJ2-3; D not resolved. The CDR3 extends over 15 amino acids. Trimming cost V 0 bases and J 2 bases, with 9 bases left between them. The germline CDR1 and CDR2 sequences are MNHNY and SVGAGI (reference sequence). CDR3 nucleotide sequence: TGTGCCAGCAGTTACTCGCACAGCTTCACAGATACGCAGTATTTT. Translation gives CASSYSHSFTDTQYF.

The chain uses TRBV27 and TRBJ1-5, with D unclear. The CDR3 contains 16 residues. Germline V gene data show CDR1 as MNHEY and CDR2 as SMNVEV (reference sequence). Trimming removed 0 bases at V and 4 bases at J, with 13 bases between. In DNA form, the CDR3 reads TGTGCCAGCAGTTTATCGTTCAGCGGAGGGAATCAGCCCCAGCATTTT. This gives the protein CASSLSFSGGNQPQHF.

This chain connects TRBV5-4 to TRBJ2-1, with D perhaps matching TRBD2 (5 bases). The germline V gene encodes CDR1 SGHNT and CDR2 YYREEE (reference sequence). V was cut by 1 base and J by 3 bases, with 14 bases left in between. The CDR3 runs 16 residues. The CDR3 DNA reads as TGTGCCAGCAGCTTGATATCACTAGAGGACTACAATGAGCAGTTCTTC. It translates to CASSLISLEDYNEQFF.

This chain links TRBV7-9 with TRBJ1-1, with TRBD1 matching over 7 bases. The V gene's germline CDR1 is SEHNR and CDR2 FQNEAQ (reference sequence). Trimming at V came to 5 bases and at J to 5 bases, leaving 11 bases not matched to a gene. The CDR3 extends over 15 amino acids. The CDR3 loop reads CASSRKGQVGTEAFF. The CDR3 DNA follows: TGTGCCAGCAGCCGTAAAGGACAGGTTGGGACTGAAGCTTTCTTT. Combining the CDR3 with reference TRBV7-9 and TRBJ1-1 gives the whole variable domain DTGVSQNPRHKITKRGQNVTFRCDPISEHNRLYWYRQTLGQGPEFLTYFQNEAQLEKSRLLSDRFSAERPKGSFSTLEIQRTEQGDSAMYLCASSRKGQVGTEAFFGQGTRLTVV.

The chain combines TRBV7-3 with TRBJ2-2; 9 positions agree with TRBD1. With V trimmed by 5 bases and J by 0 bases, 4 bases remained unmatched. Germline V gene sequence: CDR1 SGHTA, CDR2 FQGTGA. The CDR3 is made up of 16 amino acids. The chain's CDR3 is CASSEGTGPNTGELFF. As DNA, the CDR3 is TGTGCCAGCAGCGAAGGGACAGGGCCGAACACCGGGGAGCTGTTTTTT.

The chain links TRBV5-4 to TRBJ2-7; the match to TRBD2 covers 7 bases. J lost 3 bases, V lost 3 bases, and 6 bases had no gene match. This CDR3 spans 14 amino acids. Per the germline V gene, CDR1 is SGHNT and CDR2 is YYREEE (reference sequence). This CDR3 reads CASSYWGGNYEQYF. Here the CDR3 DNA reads TGTGCCAGCAGCTACTGGGGGGGTAACTACGAGCAGTACTTC. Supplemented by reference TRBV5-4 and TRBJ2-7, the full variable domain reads ETGVTQSPTHLIKTRGQQVTLRCSSQSGHNTVSWYQQALGQGPQFIFQYYREEENGRGNFPPRFSGLQFPNYSSELNVNALELDDSALYLCASSYWGGNYEQYFGPGTRLTVT.

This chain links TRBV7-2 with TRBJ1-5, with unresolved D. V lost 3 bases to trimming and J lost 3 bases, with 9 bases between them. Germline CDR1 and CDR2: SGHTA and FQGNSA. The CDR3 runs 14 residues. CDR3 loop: CASSFLENNQPQHF. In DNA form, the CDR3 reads TGTGCCAGCAGCTTTCTTGAGAACAATCAGCCCCAGCATTTT.

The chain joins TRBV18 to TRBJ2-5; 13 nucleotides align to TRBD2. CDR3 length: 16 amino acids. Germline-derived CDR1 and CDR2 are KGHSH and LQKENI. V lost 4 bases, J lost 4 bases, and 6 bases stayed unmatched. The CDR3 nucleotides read TGTGCCAGCTCACAGGGACTAGCGGGATATTTAGAGACCCAGTACTTC. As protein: CASSQGLAGYLETQYF.

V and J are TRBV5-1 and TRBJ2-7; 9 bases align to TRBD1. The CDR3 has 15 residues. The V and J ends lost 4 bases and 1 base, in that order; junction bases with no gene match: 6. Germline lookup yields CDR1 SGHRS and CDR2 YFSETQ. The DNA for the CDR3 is TGCGCCAGCAGCCTGAGGACAGGGGATTCCTACGAGCAGTACTTC. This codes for CASSLRTGDSYEQYF. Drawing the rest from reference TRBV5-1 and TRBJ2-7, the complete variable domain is KAGVTQTPRYLIKTRGQQVTLSCSPISGHRSVSWYQQTPGQGLQFLFEYFSETQRNKGNFPGRFSGRQFSNSRSEMNVSTLELGDSALYLCASSLRTGDSYEQYFGPGTRLTVT.

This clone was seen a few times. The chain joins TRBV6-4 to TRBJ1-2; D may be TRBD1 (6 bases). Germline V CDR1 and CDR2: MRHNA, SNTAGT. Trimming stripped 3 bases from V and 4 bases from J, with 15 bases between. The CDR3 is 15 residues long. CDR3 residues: CASSEGAGETYGYTF. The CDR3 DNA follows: TGTGCCAGCAGTGAGGGTGCAGGGGAAACCTATGGCTACACCTTC.

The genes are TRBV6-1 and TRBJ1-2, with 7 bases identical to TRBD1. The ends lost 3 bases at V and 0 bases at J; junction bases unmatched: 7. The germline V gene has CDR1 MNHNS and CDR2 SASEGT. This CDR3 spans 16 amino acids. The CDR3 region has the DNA TGTGCCAGCAGTGAGAATTGGACAGGAGCTAACTATGGCTACACCTTC. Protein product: CASSENWTGANYGYTF.

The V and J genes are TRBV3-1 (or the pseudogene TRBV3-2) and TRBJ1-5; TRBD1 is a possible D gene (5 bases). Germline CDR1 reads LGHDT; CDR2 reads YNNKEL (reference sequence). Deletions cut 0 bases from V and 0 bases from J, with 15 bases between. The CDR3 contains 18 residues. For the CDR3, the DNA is TGTGCCAGCAGCCAAGAGGTCCCCGGGGGGTATAGCAATCAGCCCCAGCATTTT. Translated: CASSQEVPGGYSNQPQHF.